These T cell receptor beta chains were read from a single sample in a study of cytomegalovirus exposure and HLA in healthy donors. Assay: immunoSEQ multiplex PCR; the TCRdb copy retains only in-frame clones and omits some. The repertoire holds approximately 140,000 clones, with roughly four fifths as singletons. Sample: PBMCs. The receptors originated from a female donor in good health and CMV-seronegative. The CDR3 runs from the conserved cysteine through the conserved F or W. D genes are given only for firm matches.

v_gene	d_gene	j_gene	CDR3nt	CDR3aa
TRBV4-1	NA	TRBJ1-4	TGCGCCAGCAGCCAAACTCGGACAGTCACTAATGAAAAACTGTTTTTT	CASSQTRTVTNEKLFF
TRBV10-2	TRBD1	TRBJ1-3	TGCGCCAGCAGTGAGTCGACAGGGCCTGGAAACACCATATATTTT	CASSESTGPGNTIYF
TRBV4-2	TRBD1	TRBJ1-1	TGTGCCAGCAGCCTTGGGACAGGGTTGGACACTGAAGCTTTCTTT	CASSLGTGLDTEAFF
TRBV5-4	NA	TRBJ2-3	TGTGCCAGCACGGGGACTAGCACAGATACGCAGTATTTT	CASTGTSTDTQYF
TRBV5-1	TRBD1	TRBJ2-7	TGCGCCAGCAGCAAGCGGGACAGGGGGCAATACGAGCAGTACTTC	CASSKRDRGQYEQYF
TRBV20-1	NA	TRBJ2-5	TGCAGTGCTAGTTCGGAGACCCAGTACTTC	CSASSETQYF
TRBV11-3	TRBD1	TRBJ1-2	TGTGCCAGCAGCGCCCGACTTGGGGACAGGGGGATCGGGGGCTATGGCTACACCTTC	CASSARLGDRGIGGYGYTF
TRBV2	NA	TRBJ1-1	TGTGCCAGCAATAACCCTCACTTTACTGAAGCTTTCTTT	CASNNPHFTEAFF
TRBV11-2	TRBD2	TRBJ2-5	TGTGCCAGCAGCCCCAGTCGTGTTAGCGGGGGTGGGACCCAGTACTTC	CASSPSRVSGGGTQYF
TRBV19	TRBD1	TRBJ2-5	TGTGCCAGTAGTATAACCGACAGGGAGAAAGAGACCCAGTACTTC	CASSITDREKETQYF
TRBV9	NA	TRBJ1-1	TGTGCCAGCAGCGTAGCTGGGGCCTTCGGCACTGAAGCTTTCTTT	CASSVAGAFGTEAFF
TRBV19	NA	TRBJ1-4	TGTGCCAGTAGTTATGGAGGGAATGAAAAACTGTTTTTT	CASSYGGNEKLFF
TRBV2	NA	TRBJ1-2	TGTGCCAGCAGTGAAACGGCACAGGCTAGGGGCTACACCTTC	CASSETAQARGYTF
TRBV28	TRBD1	TRBJ1-4	TGTGCCAGCAGTTCGACAGGGTCAGATGAAAAACTGTTTTTT	CASSSTGSDEKLFF
TRBV2	NA	TRBJ2-2	TGTGCCAGCAGTGAACTGCGGGGGAACACCGGGGAGCTGTTTTTT	CASSELRGNTGELFF